The 6 T cell receptor beta chains given below trace back to one sample, sequenced in a study of T-cell memory formation after mild COVID-19. A single record per CDR3 protein comes from TCRdb applying MiXCR to the 5' RACE reads. The sample has about 57,000 distinct CDR3 sequences; more than 10% are singletons. The sample comprised PBMCs or a T cell subset sorted from them (not recorded which). The source of these receptors is a man younger than 35 who had mild COVID-19 (a few samples of this study predate the infection). Cell type and time point are not known.

The chain joins TRBV6-6 to TRBJ1-6; D possibly corresponds to TRBD1 (6 bases). There are 15 residues in the CDR3. The germline CDR1 and CDR2 sequences are MNHNY and SVGAGI (reference sequence). Trimming cost V 10 bases and J 5 bases, with 18 bases left between them. This CDR3 reads CATRGSSGNNSPLHF. The DNA for the CDR3 is TGTGCCACGAGGGGGTCGTCGGGGAATAATTCACCCCTCCACTTT.

The rearrangement links TRBV6-1 to TRBJ2-7; the match to TRBD1 covers 8 bases. The CDR3 runs to 15 residues. V trimming: 6 bases; J trimming: 4 bases; junction bases outside the gene matches: 11. Germline lookup yields CDR1 MNHNS and CDR2 SASEGT. CDR3 loop: CASRPGQVTAYEQYV. In DNA, the CDR3 is TGTGCCAGCAGACCGGGACAGGTTACCGCGTACGAGCAGTACGTC.

Points on this clonotype: A much more abundant neighbour one base away suggests this may be a read error. This chain links TRBV5-4 with TRBJ1-2; D remains ambiguous. The CDR3 loop spans 13 amino acids. CDR1 and CDR2 from the germline V gene are SGHNT and YYREEE (reference sequence). V was cut by 2 bases and J by 3 bases, with 8 bases left in between. The CDR3 nucleotides are TGTGCCAGCAGCTTCGGACGCGACTATGGCTACACCTTC. This codes for CASSFGRDYGYTF.

This clonotype occurred a few times. V gene TRBV7-2 combines with J gene TRBJ1-2; 10 nucleotides align to TRBD1. The CDR3 is 16 amino acids. The V and J ends lost 5 bases and 6 bases, in that order; junction bases with no gene match: 12. The germline V gene encodes CDR1 SGHTA and CDR2 FQGNSA. The CDR3 DNA sequence: TGTGCCAGCAGCCCGAGGGGACAGGGGAATTCAAATGGCTACACCTTC. Protein sequence: CASSPRGQGNSNGYTF.

This clonotype was picked up many times. V is TRBV5-6 and J is TRBJ1-2; tentative D call: TRBD1 (6 bases). CDR1 is SGHDT and CDR2 is YYEEEE in the germline V gene. The CDR3 is 15 amino acids. V was shortened by 5 bases and J by 4 bases, with 18 bases between the two germline ends. CDR3 residues: CASSLRGVGSYGYTF. Here the CDR3 DNA reads TGTGCCAGCAGTCTGAGGGGGGTTGGAAGCTATGGCTACACCTTC. Combining the CDR3 with reference TRBV5-6 and TRBJ1-2 gives the whole variable domain DAGVTQSPTHLIKTRGQQVTLRCSPKSGHDTVSWYQQALGQGPQFIFQYYEEEERQRGNFPDRFSGHQFPNYSSELNVNALLLGDSALYLCASSLRGVGSYGYTFGSGTRLTVV.

This clonotype was counted at least ten times. This chain joins TRBV19 and TRBJ1-1, with TRBD1 matching 8 bases. V lost 5 bases and J lost 4; bases outside the gene matches: 9. This CDR3 is 15 amino acids long. Germline V lookup: CDR1 LNHDA, CDR2 SQIVND (reference sequence). This CDR3 reads CASSAPRGPATEAFF. For the CDR3, the DNA is TGTGCCAGTAGTGCGCCCAGGGGGCCGGCCACTGAAGCTTTCTTT.